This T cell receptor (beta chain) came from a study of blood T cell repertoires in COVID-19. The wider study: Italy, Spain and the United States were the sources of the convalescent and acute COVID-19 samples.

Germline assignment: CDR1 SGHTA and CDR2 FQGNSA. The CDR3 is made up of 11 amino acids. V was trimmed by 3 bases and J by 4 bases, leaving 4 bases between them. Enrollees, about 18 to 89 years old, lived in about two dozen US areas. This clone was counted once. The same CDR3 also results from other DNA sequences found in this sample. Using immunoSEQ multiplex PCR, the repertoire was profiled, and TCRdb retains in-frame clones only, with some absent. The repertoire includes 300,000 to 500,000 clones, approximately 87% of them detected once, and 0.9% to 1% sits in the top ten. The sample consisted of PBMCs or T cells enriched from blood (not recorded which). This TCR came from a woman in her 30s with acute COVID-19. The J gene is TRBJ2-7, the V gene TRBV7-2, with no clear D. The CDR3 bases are TGTGCCAGCAGCTTGTCATACGAGCAGTACTTC. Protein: CASSLSYEQYF.